These T cell receptor beta chains were read from a single sample in a study of Graves' ophthalmopathy and Graves' hyperthyroidism. Each CDR3 protein gets one entry after TCRdb re-called the multiplex PCR reads with MiXCR. Of 350,000 to 450,000 distinct CDR3 sequences in the sample, roughly 21% were seen once. Sequencing was carried out using peripheral blood. These receptor sequences come from a woman between 18 and 29 years old with stable Graves' hyperthyroidism. The CDR3 runs from the conserved cysteine through the conserved F or W.

cdr3_aa,j_call,v_call
CAWRAGWTEAFF,TRBJ1-1,TRBV30
CASSLEVTSGNTIYF,TRBJ1-3,TRBV7-9
CASSLDREQPQHF,TRBJ1-5,TRBV7-2
CASRRDLNTEAFF,TRBJ1-1,TRBV6-2/TRBV6-3
CASSPAGSGDEQYF,TRBJ2-7,TRBV28
CSASPPGTSLINYEQYF,TRBJ2-7,TRBV20-1
CASSAGTSADNEQFF,TRBJ2-1,TRBV25-1
CASSLTAGVETQYF,TRBJ2-5,TRBV7-9
CASSSADEQYF,.,TRBV7-9
CASRQDRYEQYF,TRBJ2-7,TRBV6-2/TRBV6-3
CATTTAANTGELFF,TRBJ2-2,TRBV12-3/TRBV12-4
CASSTDGLHNYGYTF,TRBJ1-2,TRBV28
CSARDPGQGVGAEAFF,TRBJ1-1,TRBV20-1
CASSWTSEQETQYF,TRBJ2-5,TRBV6-5
CSVALTSGSGNTIYF,TRBJ1-3,TRBV29-1
CASSQELQETQYF,TRBJ2-5,TRBV14
CSASSLAGVGYEQYF,TRBJ2-7,TRBV20-1
CASSQDYGQPAGANVLTF,TRBJ2-6,TRBV4-2
CASSHTSGYAYEQYF,TRBJ2-7,TRBV7-9
CASRSSYNSPLHF,TRBJ1-6,TRBV6-1
CASSRAGVYQETQYF,TRBJ2-5,TRBV6-6
CASSFVSRAGEWTGELFF,TRBJ2-2,TRBV12-3/TRBV12-4
CASSRIDREGYGYTF,TRBJ1-2,TRBV6-2/TRBV6-3
CASSLDSGASYEQYF,TRBJ2-7,TRBV19
CASSLEGGGTEAFF,TRBJ1-1,TRBV7-2
CAWGDRAHQETQYF,TRBJ2-5,TRBV30
CASSPRRERELFF,TRBJ2-2,TRBV11-2
CASSLGGREDTEAFF,TRBJ1-1,TRBV7-2
CASSGAPPGLFNTEAFF,TRBJ1-1,TRBV2
CASSALGVAYTEAFF,TRBJ1-1,TRBV12-3/TRBV12-4
CAWSRWGGDQPQHF,TRBJ1-5,TRBV30
CASSSQGLAGGGELFF,TRBJ2-2,TRBV6-5
CASSPPGALKNIQYF,TRBJ2-4,TRBV18
CASSFGGLYGYTF,TRBJ1-2,TRBV28
CSVIRRELNEQYF,TRBJ2-7,TRBV29-1
CASKEAEASGYTF,TRBJ1-2,TRBV6-1
CASSEVVRTDSNQPQHF,TRBJ1-5,TRBV6-1
CASSQDRLRGRETQYF,TRBJ2-5,TRBV3-1
CASSLGGRAREQYF,TRBJ2-7,TRBV5-1
CASRPTSGGLSTQYF,TRBJ2-5,TRBV2
CASCRQGANTGELFF,TRBJ2-2,TRBV3-1
CASTRDRGSSYEQYF,TRBJ2-7,TRBV11-2